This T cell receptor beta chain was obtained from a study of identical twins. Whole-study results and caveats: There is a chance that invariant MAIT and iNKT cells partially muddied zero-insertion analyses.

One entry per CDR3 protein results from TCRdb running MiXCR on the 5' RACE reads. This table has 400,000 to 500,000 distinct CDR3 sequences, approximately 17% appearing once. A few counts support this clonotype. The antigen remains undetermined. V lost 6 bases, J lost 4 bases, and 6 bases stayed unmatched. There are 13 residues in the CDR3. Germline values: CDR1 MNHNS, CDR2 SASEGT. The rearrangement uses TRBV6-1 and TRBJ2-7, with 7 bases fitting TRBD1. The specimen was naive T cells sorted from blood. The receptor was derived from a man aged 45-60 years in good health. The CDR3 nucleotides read TGTGCCAGCAGAGCCGGGACAGCATACGAGCAGTACTTC. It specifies CASRAGTAYEQYF.